This T cell receptor beta chain was recovered during a study of blood T cell repertoires in COVID-19. Study at large: Material from acute and convalescent COVID-19 was sourced from the United States, Italy and Spain. T cells, B-cell-depleted T cells, or PBMCs supplied cDNA or gDNA.

This CDR3 spans 15 amino acids. V lost 4 bases and J lost 10; bases outside the gene matches: 11. Germline V gene data show CDR1 as SGHKS and CDR2 as YYEKEE (reference sequence). Here immunoSEQ multiplex PCR was the method, and the copy in TCRdb shows in-frame clones only, minus some. The sample shows about 260,000 clones, approximately 79% of them seen only once. The chain recombines TRBV5-5 with TRBJ1-6; 7 bases are shared with TRBD1. The sequence came from a young man with acute COVID-19. The sequencing sample was made of PBMCs or T cells enriched from blood (not recorded which). The CDR3 reads CASSLVGTAMSPLHF. As DNA, the CDR3 is TGTGCCAGCAGCCTTGTCGGGACAGCCATGTCACCCCTCCACTTT.